This entry describes one T cell receptor beta chain. The antigen remains unidentified. The sample originates from a study of early T cells in non-severe SARS-CoV-2 infection. Study details: Unsorted whole-blood RNA was sequenced in bulk, leaving chains unpaired.

The library protocol tagged individual cDNA molecules with unique molecular identifiers. MiXCR was run by TCRdb on the 5' RACE reads, yielding one entry per CDR3 protein. The table lists under 85,000 distinct CDR3 sequences, 9% to 14% of them singletons. V was shortened by 1 base and J by 5 bases, with 12 bases between the two germline ends. The CDR3 is 15 residues long. Germline V CDR1 and CDR2: SGHRS, YFSETQ. The study, taken as a whole, reports: The study's VDJdb matching favored anti-spike CD8 responses and missed private and CD4 specificities.

Material for sequencing was whole blood. The genes are TRBV5-1 and TRBJ2-2; D uncertain. The TCR was taken from an adult who was a healthcare worker with PCR-confirmed SARS-CoV-2 infection or an uninfected control (not recorded which). The CDR3 sequence is CASSLHTVTTGELFF. The CDR3 nucleotides read TGCGCCAGCAGCTTGCATACAGTAACTACCGGGGAGCTGTTTTTT.